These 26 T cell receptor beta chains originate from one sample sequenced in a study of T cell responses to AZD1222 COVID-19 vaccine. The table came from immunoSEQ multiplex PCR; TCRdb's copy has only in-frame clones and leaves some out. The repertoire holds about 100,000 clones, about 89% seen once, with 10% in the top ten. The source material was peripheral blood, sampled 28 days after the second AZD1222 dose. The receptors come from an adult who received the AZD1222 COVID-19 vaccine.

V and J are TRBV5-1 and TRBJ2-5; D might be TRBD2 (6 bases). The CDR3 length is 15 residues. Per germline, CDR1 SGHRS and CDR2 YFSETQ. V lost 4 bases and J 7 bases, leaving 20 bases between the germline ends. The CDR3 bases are TGCGCCAGCAGCAACGGGGACTCTCAGTGGGGGACCCAGTACTTC. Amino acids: CASSNGDSQWGTQYF.

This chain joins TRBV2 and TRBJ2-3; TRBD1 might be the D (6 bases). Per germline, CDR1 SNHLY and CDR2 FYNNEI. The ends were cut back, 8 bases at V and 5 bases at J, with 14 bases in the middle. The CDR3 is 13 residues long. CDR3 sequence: CASDILRGDTQYF. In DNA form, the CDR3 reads TGTGCCAGCGACATACTCAGGGGAGATACGCAGTATTTT.

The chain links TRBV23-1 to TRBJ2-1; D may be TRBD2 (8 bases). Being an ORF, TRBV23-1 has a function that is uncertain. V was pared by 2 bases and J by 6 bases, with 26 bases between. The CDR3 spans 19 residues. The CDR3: CASSQPMPGGREVSNEQFF. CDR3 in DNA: TGCGCCAGCAGTCAACCCATGCCAGGGGGGCGGGAGGTTAGCAATGAGCAGTTCTTC.

CDR3 in amino acids: CASSRTSGGVNTGELFF. The CDR3 DNA sequence: TGTGCCAGCAGCAGGACTAGCGGGGGGGTGAACACCGGGGAGCTGTTTTTT. The V call is TRBV11-2, the J call TRBJ2-2; 15 nucleotides line up with TRBD2. Germline values: CDR1 SGHAT, CDR2 FQNNGV. Trimming cost V 5 bases and J 1 base; bases outside gene matches: 2. There are 17 residues in the CDR3. Combining the CDR3 with reference TRBV11-2 and TRBJ2-2 gives the whole variable domain EAGVAQSPRYKIIEKRQSVAFWCNPISGHATLYWYQQILGQGPKLLIQFQNNGVVDDSQLPKDRFSAERLKGVDSTLKIQPAKLEDSAVYLCASSRTSGGVNTGELFFGEGSRLTVL.

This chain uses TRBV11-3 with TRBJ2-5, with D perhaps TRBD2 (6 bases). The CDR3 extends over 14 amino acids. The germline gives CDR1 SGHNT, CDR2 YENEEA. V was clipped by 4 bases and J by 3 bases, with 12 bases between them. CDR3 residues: CASSSQGGKETQYF. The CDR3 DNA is TGTGCCAGCAGCTCCCAGGGAGGTAAAGAGACCCAGTACTTC.

The CDR3 loop is CASGPSVSGANVLTF. The CDR3 nucleotides read TGCGCCAGCGGACCAAGTGTCTCTGGGGCCAACGTCCTGACTTTC. The chain is built from TRBV5-1 and TRBJ2-6; D remains unclear. The CDR3 totals 15 residues. Per the germline V gene, CDR1 is SGHRS and CDR2 is YFSETQ. Trimming left V 7 bases short and J 0 bases short, with 11 bases between.

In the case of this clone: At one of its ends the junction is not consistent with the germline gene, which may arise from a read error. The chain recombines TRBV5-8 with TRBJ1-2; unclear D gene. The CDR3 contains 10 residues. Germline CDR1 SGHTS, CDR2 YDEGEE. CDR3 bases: TGTGCCAGCAGCTTTCATGGCTGGGCCTTC. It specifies CASSFHGWAF.

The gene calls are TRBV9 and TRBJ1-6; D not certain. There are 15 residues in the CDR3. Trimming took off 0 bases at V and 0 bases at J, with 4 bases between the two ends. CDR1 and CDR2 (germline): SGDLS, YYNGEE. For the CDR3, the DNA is TGTGCCAGCAGCGTAGACAGCTCCTATAATTCACCCCTCCACTTT. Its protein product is CASSVDSSYNSPLHF.

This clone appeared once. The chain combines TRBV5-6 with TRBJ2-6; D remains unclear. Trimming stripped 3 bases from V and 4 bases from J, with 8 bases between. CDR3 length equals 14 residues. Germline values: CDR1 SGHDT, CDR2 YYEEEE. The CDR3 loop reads CASSSRPGANVLTF. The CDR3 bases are TGTGCCAGCAGCTCAAGGCCCGGGGCCAACGTCCTGACTTTC.

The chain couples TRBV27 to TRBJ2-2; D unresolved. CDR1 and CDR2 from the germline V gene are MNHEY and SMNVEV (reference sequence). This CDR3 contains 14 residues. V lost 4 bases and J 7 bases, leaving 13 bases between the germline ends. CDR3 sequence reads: CASSSWALGGELFF. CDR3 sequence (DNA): TGTGCCAGCAGTTCCTGGGCCCTCGGCGGGGAGCTGTTTTTT.

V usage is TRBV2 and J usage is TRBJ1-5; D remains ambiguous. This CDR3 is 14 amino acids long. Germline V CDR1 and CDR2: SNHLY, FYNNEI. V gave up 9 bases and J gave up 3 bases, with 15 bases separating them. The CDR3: CASGVVDINQPQHF. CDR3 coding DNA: TGTGCCAGTGGTGTTGTCGATATCAATCAGCCCCAGCATTTT.

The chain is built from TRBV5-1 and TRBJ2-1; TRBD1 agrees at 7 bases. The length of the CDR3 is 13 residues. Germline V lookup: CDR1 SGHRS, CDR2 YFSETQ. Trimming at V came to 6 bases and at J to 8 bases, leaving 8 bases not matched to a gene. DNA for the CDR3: TGCGCCAGCAAGACAGGGATGATCGATGAGCAGTTCTTC. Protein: CASKTGMIDEQFF.

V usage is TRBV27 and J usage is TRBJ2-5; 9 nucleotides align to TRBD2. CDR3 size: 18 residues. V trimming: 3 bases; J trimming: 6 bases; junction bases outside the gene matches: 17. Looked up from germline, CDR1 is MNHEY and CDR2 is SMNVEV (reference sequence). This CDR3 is CASSLREGGGPGRKTQYF. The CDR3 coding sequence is TGTGCCAGCAGTTTGCGGGAGGGCGGGGGCCCCGGTAGGAAGACCCAGTACTTC.

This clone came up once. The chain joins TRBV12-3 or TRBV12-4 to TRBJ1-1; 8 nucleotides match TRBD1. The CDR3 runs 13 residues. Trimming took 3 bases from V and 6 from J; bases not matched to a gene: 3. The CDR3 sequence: CASSLTGAAEAFF. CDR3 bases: TGTGCCAGCAGTTTGACAGGGGCGGCTGAAGCTTTCTTT.

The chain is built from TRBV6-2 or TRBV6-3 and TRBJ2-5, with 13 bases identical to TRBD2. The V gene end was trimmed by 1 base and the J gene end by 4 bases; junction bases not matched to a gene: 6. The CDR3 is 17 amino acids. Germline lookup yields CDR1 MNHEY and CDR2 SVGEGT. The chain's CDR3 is CASSYLGLAGLRETQYF. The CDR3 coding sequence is TGTGCCAGCAGTTACTTGGGACTAGCGGGATTACGAGAGACCCAGTACTTC.

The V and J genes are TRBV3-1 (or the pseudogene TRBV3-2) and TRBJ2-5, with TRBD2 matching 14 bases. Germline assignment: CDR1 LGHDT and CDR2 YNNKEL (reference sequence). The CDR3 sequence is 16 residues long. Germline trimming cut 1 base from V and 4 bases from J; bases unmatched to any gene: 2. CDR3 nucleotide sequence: TGTGCCAGCAGCCAAGGGGGACTAGCGGGAGCAGAGACCCAGTACTTC. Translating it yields CASSQGGLAGAETQYF.

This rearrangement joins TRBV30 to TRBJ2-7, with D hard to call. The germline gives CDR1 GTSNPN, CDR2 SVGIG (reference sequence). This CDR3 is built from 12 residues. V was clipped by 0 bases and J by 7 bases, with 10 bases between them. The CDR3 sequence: CAWSVPPREQYF. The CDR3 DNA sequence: TGTGCCTGGAGTGTACCTCCCAGGGAGCAGTACTTC. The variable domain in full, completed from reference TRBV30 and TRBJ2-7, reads SQTIHQWPATLVQPVGSPLSLECTVEGTSNPNLYWYRQAAGRGLQLLFYSVGIGQISSEVPQNLSASRPQDRQFILSSKKLLLSDSGFYLCAWSVPPREQYFGPGTRLTVT.

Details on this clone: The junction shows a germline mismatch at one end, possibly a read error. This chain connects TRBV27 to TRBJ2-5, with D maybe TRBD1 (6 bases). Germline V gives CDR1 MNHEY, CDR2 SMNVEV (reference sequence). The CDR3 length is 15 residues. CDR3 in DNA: TGTGCCAGCAGTATATCGGACGGGACACGAGAGACCCAGTACTTC. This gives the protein CASSISDGTRETQYF.

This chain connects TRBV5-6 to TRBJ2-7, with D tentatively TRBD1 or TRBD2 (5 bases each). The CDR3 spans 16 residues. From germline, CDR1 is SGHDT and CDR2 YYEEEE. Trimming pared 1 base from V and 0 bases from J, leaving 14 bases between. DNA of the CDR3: TGTGCCAGCAGCTTGTGGGGGTCCTCATCCTCCTACGAGCAGTACTTC. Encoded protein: CASSLWGSSSSYEQYF.

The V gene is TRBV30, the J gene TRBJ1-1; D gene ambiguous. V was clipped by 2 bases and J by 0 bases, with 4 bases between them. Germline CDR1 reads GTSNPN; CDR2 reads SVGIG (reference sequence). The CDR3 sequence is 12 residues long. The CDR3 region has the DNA TGTGCCTGGAGTCACATGAACACTGAAGCTTTCTTT. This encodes CAWSHMNTEAFF. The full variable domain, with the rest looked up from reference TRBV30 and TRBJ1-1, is SQTIHQWPATLVQPVGSPLSLECTVEGTSNPNLYWYRQAAGRGLQLLFYSVGIGQISSEVPQNLSASRPQDRQFILSSKKLLLSDSGFYLCAWSHMNTEAFFGQGTRLTVV.

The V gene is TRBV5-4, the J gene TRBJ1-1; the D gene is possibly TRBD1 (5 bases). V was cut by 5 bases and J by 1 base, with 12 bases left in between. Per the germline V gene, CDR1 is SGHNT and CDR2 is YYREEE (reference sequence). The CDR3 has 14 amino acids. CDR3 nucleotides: TGTGCCAGCAGTCCCTTCGGGGGGAACACTGAAGCTTTCTTT. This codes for CASSPFGGNTEAFF. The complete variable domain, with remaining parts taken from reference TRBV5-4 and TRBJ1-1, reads ETGVTQSPTHLIKTRGQQVTLRCSSQSGHNTVSWYQQALGQGPQFIFQYYREEENGRGNFPPRFSGLQFPNYSSELNVNALELDDSALYLCASSPFGGNTEAFFGQGTRLTVV.

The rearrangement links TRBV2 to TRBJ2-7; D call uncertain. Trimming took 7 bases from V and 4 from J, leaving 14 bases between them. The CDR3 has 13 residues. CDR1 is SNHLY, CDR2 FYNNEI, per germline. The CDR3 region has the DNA TGTGCCAGCACCGAAGGGTCGGTGTACGAGCAGTACTTC. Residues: CASTEGSVYEQYF.

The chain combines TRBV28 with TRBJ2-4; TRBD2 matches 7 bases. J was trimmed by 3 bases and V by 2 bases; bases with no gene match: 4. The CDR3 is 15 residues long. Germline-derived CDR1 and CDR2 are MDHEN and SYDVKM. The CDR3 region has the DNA TGTGCCAGCAGTTTAGTCGGACTAGTCAAAAACATTCAGTACTTC. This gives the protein CASSLVGLVKNIQYF.

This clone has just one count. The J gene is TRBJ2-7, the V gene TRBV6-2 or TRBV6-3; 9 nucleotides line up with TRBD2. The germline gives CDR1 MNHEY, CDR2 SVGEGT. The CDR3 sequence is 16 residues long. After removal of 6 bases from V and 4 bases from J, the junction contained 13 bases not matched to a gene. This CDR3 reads CASSRLPTSGDYEQYF. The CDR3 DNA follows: TGTGCCAGCAGCCGACTACCGACTAGCGGAGATTACGAGCAGTACTTC.

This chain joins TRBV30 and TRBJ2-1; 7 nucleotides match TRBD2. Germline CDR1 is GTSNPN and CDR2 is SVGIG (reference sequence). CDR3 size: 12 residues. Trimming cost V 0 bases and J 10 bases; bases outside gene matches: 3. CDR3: CAWSVSGGEQFF. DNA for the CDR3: TGTGCCTGGAGTGTATCCGGGGGGGAGCAGTTCTTC.

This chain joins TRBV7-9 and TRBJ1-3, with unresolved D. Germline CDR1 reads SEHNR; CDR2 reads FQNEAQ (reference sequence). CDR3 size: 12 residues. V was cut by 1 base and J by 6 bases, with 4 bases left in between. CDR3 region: CASSLEINTIYF. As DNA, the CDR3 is TGTGCCAGCAGCTTAGAGATAAACACCATATATTTT.